A single sample gave rise to the 12 T cell receptor beta chains below, sequenced in a study of T cell responses to AZD1222 COVID-19 vaccine. The table came from immunoSEQ multiplex PCR; TCRdb's copy has only in-frame clones and leaves some out. The sample lists about 150,000 clones, roughly 88% occurring once. This sample comprised peripheral blood, obtained on day 0 of MenACWY control vaccination. The receptor source for this set is an adult in good health.

Worth noting for this clone: One junction end does not reproduce the germline sequence, and a read error may be involved. This rearrangement joins TRBV6-5 to TRBJ2-7, with 7 positions matching TRBD1. CDR3 length: 13 residues. Per the germline V gene, CDR1 is MNHEY and CDR2 is SVGAGI. Here the CDR3 DNA reads TGTGCCAGCAGGGTAAATCACCGGGACAGAGTGGACTTC. Protein sequence: CASRVNHRDRVDF.

The chain has TRBV6-2 or TRBV6-3 and TRBJ2-5; no firm D call. Trimming took off 5 bases at V and 5 bases at J, with 6 bases between the two ends. The CDR3 contains 11 residues. The germline gives CDR1 MNHEY, CDR2 SVGEGT. The CDR3 region has the DNA TGTGCCAGCAGTCAAGGGGAGACCCAGTACTTC. It is translated as CASSQGETQYF.

The chain has TRBV24-1 and TRBJ2-4, with D tentatively TRBD1 (6 bases). Germline loops: CDR1 KGHDR, CDR2 SFDVKD. Trimming shortened V by 9 bases and J by 8 bases, and 13 bases separated the two germline ends. The CDR3 extends over 12 amino acids. CDR3 protein: CATGDRKDIQYF. The CDR3 DNA reads as TGTGCCACCGGCGACAGGAAGGACATTCAGTACTTC.

The V call is TRBV6-5, the J call TRBJ2-3; 8 bases line up with TRBD2. The CDR3 runs 16 residues. Germline V CDR1 and CDR2: MNHEY, SVGAGI. V trimming: 2 bases; J trimming: 0 bases; junction bases outside the gene matches: 4. CDR3: CASSYVSGSSTDTQYF. CDR3 coding DNA: TGTGCCAGCAGTTACGTGAGCGGGAGTAGCACAGATACGCAGTATTTT.

The rearrangement uses TRBV28 and TRBJ2-7; 7 nucleotides line up with TRBD1. From germline, CDR1 is MDHEN and CDR2 SYDVKM. With V trimmed by 5 bases and J by 0 bases, 4 bases remained unmatched. The length of the CDR3 is 14 residues. CDR3 protein: CASSPYRGSYEQYF. The CDR3 coding sequence is TGTGCCAGCAGTCCTTACAGGGGCTCCTACGAGCAGTACTTC.

The genes are TRBV6-5 and TRBJ1-1; the D gene is possibly TRBD1 (5 bases). The CDR3 totals 13 residues. Germline assignment: CDR1 MNHEY and CDR2 SVGAGI. Trimming removed 5 bases from V and 5 bases from J, with 12 bases in between. This CDR3 reads CASSISGLTEAFF. The CDR3 DNA follows: TGTGCCAGCAGTATCTCAGGGTTAACTGAAGCTTTCTTT.

V is TRBV6-4 and J is TRBJ2-2, with TRBD2 matching 7 bases. V shed 2 bases, J shed 4 bases, and the junction held 10 bases outside the gene matches. Germline-derived CDR1 and CDR2 are MRHNA and SNTAGT. The CDR3 loop spans 17 amino acids. The CDR3 reads CASSDGSGGGGTGELFF. CDR3 coding DNA: TGTGCCAGCAGTGACGGTTCGGGAGGAGGAGGCACCGGGGAGCTGTTTTTT.

The CDR3 loop reads CASSYSPSVNTGELFF. Here the CDR3 DNA reads TGTGCCAGCAGTTACTCCCCCTCGGTCAACACCGGGGAGCTGTTTTTT. The chain carries TRBV6-5 and TRBJ2-2; the D is unclear. Germline V gives CDR1 MNHEY, CDR2 SVGAGI. The CDR3 runs to 16 residues. The V end was cut by 0 bases, the J end by 2 bases, with 10 bases between.

The V gene is TRBV7-9, the J gene TRBJ1-3; D not certain. Trimming pared 5 bases from V and 4 bases from J, leaving 6 bases between. Germline V gene lookup returns CDR1 SEHNR and CDR2 FQNEAQ (reference sequence). This CDR3 has 12 residues. The CDR3, as DNA: TGTGCCAGCAGCCCGCAGGGAAACACCATATATTTT. It is translated as CASSPQGNTIYF.

The gene calls are TRBV4-3 and TRBJ1-6; D is unresolved. Trimming left V 1 base short and J 8 bases short, with 15 bases between. CDR3 size: 16 residues. The germline gives CDR1 LGHNA, CDR2 YSLEER. The DNA for the CDR3 is TGCGCCAGCAGCCAAGTTCGCGGTGTAGGTCATTCACCCCTCCACTTT. It translates to CASSQVRGVGHSPLHF.

V gene TRBV29-1 combines with J gene TRBJ1-1, with no clear D. This CDR3 is built from 13 residues. V lost 4 bases to trimming and J lost 1 base, with 10 bases between them. Germline V gene data show CDR1 as SQVTM and CDR2 as ANQGSEA. DNA for the CDR3: TGCAGCGTTGTATCACGGCGGAACACTGAAGCTTTCTTT. It translates to CSVVSRRNTEAFF.

The CDR3 reads CASSPTGSDGYTF. The CDR3 nucleotides read TGTGCCAGCAGTCCGACAGGGTCGGATGGCTACACCTTC. The rearrangement links TRBV6-2 or TRBV6-3 to TRBJ1-2, with 7 bases identical to TRBD1. The CDR3 covers 13 residues. Germline CDR1 MNHEY, CDR2 SVGEGT. Losses at the gene ends were 5 bases for V and 6 bases for J; bases not matched to a gene: 6.